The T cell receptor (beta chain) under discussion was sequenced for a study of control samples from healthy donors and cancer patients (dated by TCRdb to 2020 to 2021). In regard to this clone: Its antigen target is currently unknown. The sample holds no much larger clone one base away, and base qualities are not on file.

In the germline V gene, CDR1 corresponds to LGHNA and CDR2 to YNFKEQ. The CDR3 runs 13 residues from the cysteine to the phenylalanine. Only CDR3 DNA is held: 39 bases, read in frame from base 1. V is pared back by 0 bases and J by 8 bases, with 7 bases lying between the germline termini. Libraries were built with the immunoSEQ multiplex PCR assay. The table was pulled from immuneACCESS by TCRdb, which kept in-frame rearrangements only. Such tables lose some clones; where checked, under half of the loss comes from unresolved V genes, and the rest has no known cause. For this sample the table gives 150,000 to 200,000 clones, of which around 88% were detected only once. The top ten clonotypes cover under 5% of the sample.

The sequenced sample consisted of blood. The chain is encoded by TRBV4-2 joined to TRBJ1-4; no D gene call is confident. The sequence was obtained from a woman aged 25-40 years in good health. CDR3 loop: CASSQDAREKLFF. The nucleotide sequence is TGTGCCAGCAGCCAAGATGCACGAGAAAAACTGTTTTTT.